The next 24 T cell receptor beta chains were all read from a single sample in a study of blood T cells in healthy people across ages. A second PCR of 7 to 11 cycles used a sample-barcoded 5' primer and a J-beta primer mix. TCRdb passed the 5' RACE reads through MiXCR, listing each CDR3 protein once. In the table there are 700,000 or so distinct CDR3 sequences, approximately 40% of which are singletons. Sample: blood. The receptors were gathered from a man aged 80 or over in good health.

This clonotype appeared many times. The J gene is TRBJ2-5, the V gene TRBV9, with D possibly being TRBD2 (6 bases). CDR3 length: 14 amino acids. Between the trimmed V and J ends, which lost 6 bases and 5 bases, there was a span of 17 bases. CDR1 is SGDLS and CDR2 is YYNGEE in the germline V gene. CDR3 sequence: CASTRQVEGETQYF. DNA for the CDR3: TGTGCCAGCACCCGACAAGTGGAGGGGGAGACCCAGTACTTC.

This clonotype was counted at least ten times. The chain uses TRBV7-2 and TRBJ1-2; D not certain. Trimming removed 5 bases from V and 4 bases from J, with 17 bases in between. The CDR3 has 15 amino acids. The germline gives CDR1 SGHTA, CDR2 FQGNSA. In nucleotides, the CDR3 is TGTGCCAGCAGCCCCAGGCAGGCTCCCATCTATGGCTACACCTTC. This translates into CASSPRQAPIYGYTF.

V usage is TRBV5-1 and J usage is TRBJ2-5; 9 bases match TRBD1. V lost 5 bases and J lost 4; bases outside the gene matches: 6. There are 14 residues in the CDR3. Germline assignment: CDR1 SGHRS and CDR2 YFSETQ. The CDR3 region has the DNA TGCGCCAGCAGAGTACAGGGGGCCGGAGAGACCCAGTACTTC. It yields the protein CASRVQGAGETQYF.

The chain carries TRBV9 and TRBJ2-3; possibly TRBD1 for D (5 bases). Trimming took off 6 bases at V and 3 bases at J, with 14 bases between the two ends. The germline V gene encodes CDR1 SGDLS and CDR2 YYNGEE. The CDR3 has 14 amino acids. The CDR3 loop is CASKGRVGTDTQYF. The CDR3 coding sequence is TGTGCCAGCAAGGGCAGGGTGGGAACAGATACGCAGTATTTT.

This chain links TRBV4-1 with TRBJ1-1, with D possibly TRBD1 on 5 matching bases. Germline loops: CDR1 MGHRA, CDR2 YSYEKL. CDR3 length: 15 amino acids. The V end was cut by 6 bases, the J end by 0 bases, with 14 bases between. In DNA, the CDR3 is TGCGCCAGCAGAGTACAGGTTACTCTGAACACTGAAGCTTTCTTT. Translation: CASRVQVTLNTEAFF.

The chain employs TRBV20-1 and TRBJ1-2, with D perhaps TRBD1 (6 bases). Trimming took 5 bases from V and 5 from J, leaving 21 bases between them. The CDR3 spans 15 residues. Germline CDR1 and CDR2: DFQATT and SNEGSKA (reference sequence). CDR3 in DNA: TGCAGTGCTCAAAAGCGCTCGACAGGAAAGTATGGCTACACCTTC. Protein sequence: CSAQKRSTGKYGYTF.

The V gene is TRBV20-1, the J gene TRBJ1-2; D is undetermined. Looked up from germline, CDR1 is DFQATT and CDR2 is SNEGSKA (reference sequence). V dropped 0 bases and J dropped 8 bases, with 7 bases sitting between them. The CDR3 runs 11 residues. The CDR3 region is CSARDRQGYTF. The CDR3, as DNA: TGCAGTGCTAGAGACAGGCAAGGCTACACCTTC.

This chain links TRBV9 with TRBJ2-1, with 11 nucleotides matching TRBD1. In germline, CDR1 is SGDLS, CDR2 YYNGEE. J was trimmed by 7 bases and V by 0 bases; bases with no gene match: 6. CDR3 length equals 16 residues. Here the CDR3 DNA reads TGTGCCAGCAGCGTAGGAGGACAGGGGGCTTTTAATGAGCAGTTCTTC. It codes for CASSVGGQGAFNEQFF.

CDR3 coding DNA: TGTGCCAGCAGCAAAGGCGGGACAGGGATGTCCGGGCAGTACTTC. Its translation: CASSKGGTGMSGQYF. The chain is built from TRBV7-2 and TRBJ2-7, with 9 bases lining up with TRBD1. The CDR3 totals 15 residues. With 5 bases clipped from V and 9 bases from J, the junction kept 14 bases outside the gene matches. Looked up from germline, CDR1 is SGHTA and CDR2 is FQGNSA. Looking up the rest from reference TRBV7-2 and TRBJ2-7 gives the full variable domain: GAGVSQSPSNKVTEKGKDVELRCDPISGHTALYWYRQSLGQGLEFLIYFQGNSAPDKSGLPSDRFSAERTGGSVSTLTIQRTQQEDSAVYLCASSKGGTGMSGQYFGPGTRLTVT.

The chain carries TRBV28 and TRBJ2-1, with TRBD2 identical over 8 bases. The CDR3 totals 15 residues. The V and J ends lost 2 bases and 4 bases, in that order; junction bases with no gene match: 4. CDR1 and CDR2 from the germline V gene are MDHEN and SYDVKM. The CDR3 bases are TGTGCCAGCAGTTTAACACTAGCGGCTTACAATGAGCAGTTCTTC. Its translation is CASSLTLAAYNEQFF.

In DNA form, the CDR3 reads TGTGCCACCAGCACCGAGTCTAGCGGTCGCTCCTACAATGAGCAGTTCTTC. Protein: CATSTESSGRSYNEQFF. The chain employs TRBV15 and TRBJ2-1, with TRBD2 matching 7 bases. CDR1 LNHNV and CDR2 YYDKDF come from the germline V gene (reference sequence). This CDR3 comprises 17 residues. Trimming cost V 4 bases and J 0 bases; bases outside gene matches: 9.

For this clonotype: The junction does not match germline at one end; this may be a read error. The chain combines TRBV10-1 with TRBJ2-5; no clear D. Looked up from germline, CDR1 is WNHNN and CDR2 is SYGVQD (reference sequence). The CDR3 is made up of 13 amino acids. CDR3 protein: CASSETVQEIQYF. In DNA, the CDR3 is TGCGCCAGCAGTGAGACAGTCCAAGAGATCCAGTACTTC.

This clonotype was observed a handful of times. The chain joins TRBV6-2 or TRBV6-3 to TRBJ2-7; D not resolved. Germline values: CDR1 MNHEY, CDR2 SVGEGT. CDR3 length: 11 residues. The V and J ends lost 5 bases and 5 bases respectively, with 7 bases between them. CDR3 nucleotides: TGTGCCAGCAGTCAACGAAACGAGCAGTACTTC. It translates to CASSQRNEQYF.

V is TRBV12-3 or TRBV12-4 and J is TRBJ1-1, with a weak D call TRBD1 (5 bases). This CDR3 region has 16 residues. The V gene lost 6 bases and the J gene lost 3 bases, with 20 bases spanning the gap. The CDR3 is CASRRAPGGVHTEAFF. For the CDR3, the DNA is TGTGCCAGCAGAAGGGCCCCGGGGGGGGTGCACACTGAAGCTTTCTTT.

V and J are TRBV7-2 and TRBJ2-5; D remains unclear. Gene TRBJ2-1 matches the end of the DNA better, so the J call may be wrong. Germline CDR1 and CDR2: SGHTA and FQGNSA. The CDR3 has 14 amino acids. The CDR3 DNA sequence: TGTGCCAGCAGCTTAGGGCAGGCTCAAGAGACCCAGTTCTTC. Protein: CASSLGQAQETQFF.

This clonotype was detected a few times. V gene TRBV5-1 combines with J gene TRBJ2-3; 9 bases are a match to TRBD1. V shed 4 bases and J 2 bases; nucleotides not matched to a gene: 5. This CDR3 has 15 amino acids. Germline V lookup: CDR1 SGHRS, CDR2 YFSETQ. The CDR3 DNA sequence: TGCGCCAGCAGCGGGGGACAGGGCAACACAGATACGCAGTATTTT. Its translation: CASSGGQGNTDTQYF.

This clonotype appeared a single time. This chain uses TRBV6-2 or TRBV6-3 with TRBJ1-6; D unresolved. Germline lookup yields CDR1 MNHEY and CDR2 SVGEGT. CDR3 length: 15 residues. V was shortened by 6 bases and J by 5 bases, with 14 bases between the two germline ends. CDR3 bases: TGTGCCAGCAGAAGGACCACCCGGGATAATTCACCCCTCCACTTT. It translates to CASRRTTRDNSPLHF.

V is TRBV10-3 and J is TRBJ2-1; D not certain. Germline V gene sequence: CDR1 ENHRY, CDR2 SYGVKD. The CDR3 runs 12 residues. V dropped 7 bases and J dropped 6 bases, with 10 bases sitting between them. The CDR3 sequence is CAITPTGNEQFF. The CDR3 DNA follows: TGTGCCATCACTCCAACCGGCAATGAGCAGTTCTTC.

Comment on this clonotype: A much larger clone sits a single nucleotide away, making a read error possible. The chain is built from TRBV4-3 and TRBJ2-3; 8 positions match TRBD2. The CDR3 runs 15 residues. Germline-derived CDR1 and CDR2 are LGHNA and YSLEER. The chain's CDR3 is CASSSGLARTVTQYF. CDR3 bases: TGCGCCAGCAGCTCCGGACTAGCTCGCACAGTTACGCAGTATTTT.

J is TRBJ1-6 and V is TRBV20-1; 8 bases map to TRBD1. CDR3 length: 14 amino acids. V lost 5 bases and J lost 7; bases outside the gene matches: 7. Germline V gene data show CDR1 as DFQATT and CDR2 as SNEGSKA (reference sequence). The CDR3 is CSAARTGPNSPLHF. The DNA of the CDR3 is TGCAGTGCTGCCCGGACAGGGCCAAATTCACCCCTCCACTTT.

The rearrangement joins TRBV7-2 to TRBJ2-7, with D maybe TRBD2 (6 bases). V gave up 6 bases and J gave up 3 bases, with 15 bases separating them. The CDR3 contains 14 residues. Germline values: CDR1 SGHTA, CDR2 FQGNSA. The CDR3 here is CASRFGGGYYEQYF. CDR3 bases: TGTGCCAGCAGGTTCGGGGGTGGTTACTACGAGCAGTACTTC.

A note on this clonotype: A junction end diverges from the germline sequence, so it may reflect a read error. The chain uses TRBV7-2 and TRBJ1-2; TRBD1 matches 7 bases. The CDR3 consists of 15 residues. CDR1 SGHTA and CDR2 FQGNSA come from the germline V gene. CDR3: CASSLGGRGNYGCTF. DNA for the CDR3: TGTGCCAGCAGCTTAGGGGGCAGGGGGAACTATGGCTGCACCTTC. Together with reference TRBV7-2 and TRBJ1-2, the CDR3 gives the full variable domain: GAGVSQSPSNKVTEKGKDVELRCDPISGHTALYWYRQSLGQGLEFLIYFQGNSAPDKSGLPSDRFSAERTGGSVSTLTIQRTQQEDSAVYLCASSLGGRGNYGCTFGSGTRLTVV.

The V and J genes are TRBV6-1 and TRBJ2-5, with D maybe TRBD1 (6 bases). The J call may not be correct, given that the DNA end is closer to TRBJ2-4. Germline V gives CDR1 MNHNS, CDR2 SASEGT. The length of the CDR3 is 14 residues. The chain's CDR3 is CASSPRTDKNIQYF. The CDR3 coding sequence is TGTGCCAGCAGTCCCAGGACAGACAAAAACATTCAGTACTTC.

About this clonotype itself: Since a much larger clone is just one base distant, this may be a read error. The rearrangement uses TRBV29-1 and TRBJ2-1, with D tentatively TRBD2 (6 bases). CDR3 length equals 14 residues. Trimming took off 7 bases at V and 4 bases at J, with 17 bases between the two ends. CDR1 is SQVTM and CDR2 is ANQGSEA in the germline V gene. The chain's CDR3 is CSAERGTAYNEQFF. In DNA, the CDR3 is TGCAGCGCAGAACGCGGGACGGCATACAATGAGCAGTTCTTC.